The rows below give T cell receptor beta chains drawn from one sample of a study of T cell responses to AZD1222 COVID-19 vaccine. Here immunoSEQ multiplex PCR was the method, and the copy in TCRdb shows in-frame clones only, minus some. The sample lists approximately 180,000 clones; about nine tenths were seen once. The material sequenced was peripheral blood, taken on day 0 of AZD1222 vaccination. The receptors were gathered from an adult in good health. CDR3s include the opening cysteine and the closing phenylalanine or tryptophan. The D gene is left open where the match is weak. A clone size is listed for some rows: how often the clone was seen (once, few, many), or a class if it is expanded.

clone size | J gene | V gene | D gene | CDR3 DNA | CDR3 protein
NA | TRBJ1-2 | TRBV2 | TRBD1 | TGTGCCAGCATAGTGGGGGGACAGTCCTATGGCTACACCTTC | CASIVGGQSYGYTF
NA | TRBJ1-3 | TRBV5-1 | NA | TGCGCCAGCAGCTTGGTCGCGAACTCTGGAAACACCATATATTTT | CASSLVANSGNTIYF
NA | TRBJ2-6 | TRBV7-6 | NA | TGTGCCAGCAGCTTAGTGACAGCCCAGGGGGGGGCCAACGTCCTGACTTTC | CASSLVTAQGGANVLTF
NA | TRBJ1-2 | TRBV15 | NA | TGTGCCACCAGCGCGGGGAGCCTATCAGGCTACACCTTC | CATSAGSLSGYTF
NA | TRBJ2-2 | TRBV25-1 | NA | TGTGCCAGCAGTCTGGGACCCACCGGGGAGCTGTTTTTT | CASSLGPTGELFF
once | TRBJ2-3 | TRBV19 | NA | TGTGCCAGTAGTATAGTTGGGGCCAGTCTTAACACAGATACGCAGTATTTT | CASSIVGASLNTDTQYF
NA | TRBJ1-1 | TRBV5-8 | TRBD1 | TGTGCCAGCAGCCTTCGACAGGGAAGACAAGGTGAAGCTTTCTTT | CASSLRQGRQGEAFF
NA | TRBJ1-1 | TRBV5-1 | NA | TGCGCCAGCAGCTTGGGAGGAGGGGAAGGGACTGAAGCTTTCTTT | CASSLGGGEGTEAFF
NA | TRBJ1-5 | TRBV30 | NA | TGTGCCTGCGAGGGAGGGGGTGGTCAGCCCCAGCATTTT | CACEGGGGQPQHF
NA | TRBJ1-1 | TRBV10-3 | NA | TGTGCCATCAGTGGTCAAAGGACCGTTAACTCTGAAGCTTTCTTT | CAISGQRTVNSEAFF
NA | TRBJ2-3 | TRBV5-4 | TRBD2 | TGTGCCAGCAGCTTTGAACTAGCGGGGGGGTTTTGGTATTTT | CASSFELAGGFWYF
NA | TRBJ1-3 | TRBV7-2 | NA | TGTGCCAGCACCGCGGGACCGAGCACCGGAGGAAACACCATATATTTT | CASTAGPSTGGNTIYF
NA | TRBJ2-5 | TRBV9 | TRBD2 | TGTGCCAGCAGCGTAGCTCCAGCGGGGGTTCAAGAGACCCAGTACTTC | CASSVAPAGVQETQYF
once | TRBJ1-6 | TRBV11-2 | TRBD1 | TGTGCCAGCAGTCAAACAGGGGGCTCCTATAATTCACCCCTCCACTTT | CASSQTGGSYNSPLHF
few | TRBJ1-5 | TRBV30 | NA | TGTGCCTGGAGTGTAGGCAGGAGTTCCCCCCAGCATTTT | CAWSVGRSSPQHF
NA | TRBJ2-1 | TRBV4-3 | NA | TGCGCCAGCAGCCCGCCGGGGCAAGGGTCCTACAATGAGCAGTTCTTC | CASSPPGQGSYNEQFF
NA | TRBJ1-2 | TRBV4-3 | NA | TGCGCCAGCAGCCAAGCTGGGCTAGCTAACTATGGCTACACCTTC | CASSQAGLANYGYTF
NA | TRBJ2-7 | TRBV5-6 | NA | TGTGCCAGCAGCTTGAGGGTACGGACTGTCTCCTACGAGCAGTACTTC | CASSLRVRTVSYEQYF
NA | TRBJ2-7 | TRBV3-1/TRBV3-2 | NA | TGTGCCAGCAGCCAAGCTCTCCGGGACAACTCCTACGAGCAGTACTTC | CASSQALRDNSYEQYF
NA | TRBJ1-1 | TRBV7-3 | NA | TGTGCCAGCAGCTTAACGAGGGTCTCGGGGGGCACTGAAGCTTTCTTT | CASSLTRVSGGTEAFF
NA | TRBJ2-1 | TRBV19 | NA | TGTGCCAGTAGTGTTACCCTCTCCTACAATGAGCAGTTCTTC | CASSVTLSYNEQFF
NA | TRBJ1-1 | TRBV18 | NA | TGTGCCAGCTCACAATCGACGCGTGAAGCTTTCTTT | CASSQSTREAFF
once | TRBJ1-6 | TRBV7-6 | NA | TGTGCCAGCAGCCCAAGTTCGCAAAGTTCACCCCTCCACTTT | CASSPSSQSSPLHF
NA | TRBJ2-5 | TRBV7-2 | TRBD2 | TGTGCCAGCAGCTTAGTGCAGCGGGGGGGCCTCAAGACCCAGTACTTC | CASSLVQRGGLKTQYF
few | TRBJ1-4 | TRBV6-1 | NA | TGTGCCAGCAGTGAAAAACCCGGGAAGTTCACTAATGAAAAACTGTTTTTT | CASSEKPGKFTNEKLFF
NA | TRBJ1-1 | TRBV15 | TRBD1 | TGTGCCACCAGCAGAGATCCGTACCGGCCGGGACAGGGGGCATCGTACACTGAAGCTTTCTTT | CATSRDPYRPGQGASYTEAFF
NA | TRBJ2-5 | TRBV5-1 | TRBD2 | TGCGCCAGCAGCCTCTGGACTAGGTGGGAGACCCAGTACTTC | CASSLWTRWETQYF
NA | TRBJ2-5 | TRBV28 | TRBD2 | TGTGCCGGCGGGGGGCACCTCCAAGAGACCCAGTACTTC | CAGGGHLQETQYF